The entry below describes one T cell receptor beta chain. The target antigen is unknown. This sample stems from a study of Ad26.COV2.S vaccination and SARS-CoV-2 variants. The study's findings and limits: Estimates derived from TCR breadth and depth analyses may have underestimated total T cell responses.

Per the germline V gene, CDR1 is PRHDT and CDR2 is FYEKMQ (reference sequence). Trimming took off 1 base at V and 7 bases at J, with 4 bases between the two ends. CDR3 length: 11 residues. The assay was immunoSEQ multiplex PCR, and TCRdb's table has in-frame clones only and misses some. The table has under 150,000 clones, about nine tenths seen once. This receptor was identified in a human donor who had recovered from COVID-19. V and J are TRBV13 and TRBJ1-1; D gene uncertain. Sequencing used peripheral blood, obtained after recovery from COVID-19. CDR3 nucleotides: TGTGCCAGCAGCTTAGATCGTGAAGCTTTCTTT. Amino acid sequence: CASSLDREAFF.